The rows below give T cell receptor beta chains drawn from one sample of a study of T cells in Graves' hyperthyroidism and ophthalmopathy. TCRdb analysed the multiplex PCR reads with MiXCR anew, one entry per CDR3 protein. In the table there are roughly 400,000 distinct CDR3 sequences, roughly 25% of which are singletons. The sequencing input was blood. The receptors come from a man over 45 with Graves' hyperthyroidism. Both conserved end residues are part of each CDR3. Fields, in order: clone size, D gene, J gene, V gene, CDR3 DNA, CDR3 protein. D genes are given only for firm matches. Size is omitted from some rows. Given values are once, few, many or a class for expanded clones.

few,.,TRBJ2-3,TRBV7-9,TGTGCCAGCAGCCCACGAAGAGGGGAGTCCACAGATACGCAGTATTTT,CASSPRRGESTDTQYF
many,TRBD1,TRBJ2-2,TRBV7-6,TGTGCCAGCAGCCCGCGGACAGGGGACACCGGGGAGCTGTTTTTT,CASSPRTGDTGELFF
.,.,TRBJ1-6,TRBV28,TGTGCCAGCAGGGTCGGACAAGCCTCACCCCTCCGCTTT,CASRVGQASPLRF
.,.,TRBJ2-6,TRBV15,TGTGCCACCAGCAACAGGGTCTCTGGGGCCAACGTCCTGACTTTC,CATSNRVSGANVLTF
few,.,TRBJ2-5,TRBV7-9,TGTGCCAGCAGCCCCAGGACGGCGGGAAGAGGAGAGACCCAGTACTTC,CASSPRTAGRGETQYF
many,.,TRBJ2-7,TRBV28,TGTGCCAGCAGTTTAGGGGCAGAGGGCTACGAGCAGTACTTC,CASSLGAEGYEQYF
few,TRBD2,TRBJ2-1,TRBV5-4,TGTGCCAGCAGCTTGGCACTAGCGACCTACAATGAGCAGTTCTTC,CASSLALATYNEQFF
few,.,TRBJ2-1,TRBV9,TGTGCCAGCAGTGTGGCCAGTGAGCAGTTCTTC,CASSVASEQFF
.,.,TRBJ2-7,TRBV19,TGTGCCAGTAGTATCGGCGGGGCCTACGAGCAGTACTTC,CASSIGGAYEQYF
.,TRBD1,TRBJ2-4,TRBV6-1,TGTGCCAGTAGTTCGGACAGGGCCAAAAACATTCAGTACTTC,CASSSDRAKNIQYF
.,TRBD2,TRBJ2-3,TRBV20-1,TGCAGTGCTAGCGCGACCAGGATTTCGCGGGAGTCCTTCAATACGCAGTATTTT,CSASATRISRESFNTQYF
.,.,TRBJ1-6,TRBV9,TGTGCCAGCAGCGTAGCTCCGGATTCACCCCTCCACTTT,CASSVAPDSPLHF
.,.,TRBJ2-5,TRBV7-2,TGTGCCAGCAGTGAATCTGCAGACGGCTGGGAGACCCAGTACTTC,CASSESADGWETQYF
many,TRBD2,TRBJ2-1,TRBV11-3,TGTGCCAGCAGCTTAGGAGTGACTAGCAGAAACAATGAGCAGTTCTTC,CASSLGVTSRNNEQFF
few,TRBD1,TRBJ2-7,TRBV19,TGTGCCAGTAGCCCTAGACAGGGATTGTACGAGCAGTACTTC,CASSPRQGLYEQYF
.,TRBD1,TRBJ2-7,TRBV5-1,TGCGCCAGCAGCTTGGGGTCGACAGGGCATGAGCAGTACTTC,CASSLGSTGHEQYF
.,TRBD1,TRBJ2-3,TRBV20-1,TGCAGTGCTAGACAAGGACAGGGTTTTCAAGATACGCAGTATTTT,CSARQGQGFQDTQYF
few,.,TRBJ2-5,TRBV20-1,TGCAGTGCTTGGGACAATCCTTTGGCAGAGACCCAGTACTTC,CSAWDNPLAETQYF
many,.,TRBJ1-1,TRBV20-1,TGCAGTGCTAGAACCCAGGGGCTCCGGGAAGCTTTCTTT,CSARTQGLREAFF
few,TRBD2,TRBJ2-7,TRBV29-1,TGCAGTGTTATCGGGCGGGAGAACTCCTACGAGCAGTACTTC,CSVIGRENSYEQYF
.,TRBD1,TRBJ2-1,TRBV19,TGTGCCATTGGGGGGACAGGGGGTTCCTACAATGAGCAGTTCTTC,CAIGGTGGSYNEQFF
.,.,TRBJ2-5,TRBV6-1,TGTGCCAGCGCGAGAGAGCGGCAAGAGACCCAGTACTTC,CASARERQETQYF